The 9 T cell receptor beta chains in this list originate from one sample, sequenced in a study of PD-1 blockade in classical Hodgkin lymphoma. The table came from immunoSEQ multiplex PCR; TCRdb's copy has only in-frame clones and leaves some out. This table has roughly 7,100 clones, 86% appearing once. Time point here: cycle 4 day 1 (C4D1), after about 6 weeks of nivolumab. Each and every patient relapsed after autologous stem cell transplantation, and patients got differing brentuximab vedotin exposure. The material was peripheral blood mononuclear cells (PBMCs), obtained before the fourth cycle of nivolumab. These receptors were obtained from a human donor with classical Hodgkin lymphoma.

The V call is TRBV19, the J call TRBJ1-2; D ambiguous. V was cut by 4 bases and J by 4 bases, with 13 bases left in between. The CDR3 is 14 residues long. In germline, CDR1 is LNHDA, CDR2 SQIVND (reference sequence). The CDR3 nucleotides are TGTGCCAGTAGTAGTGGGAGTGGAGGCTATGGCTACACCTTC. It encodes CASSSGSGGYGYTF.

The rearrangement links TRBV5-4 to TRBJ1-4; 9 nucleotides match TRBD1. Germline V gene data show CDR1 as SGHNT and CDR2 as YYREEE (reference sequence). V lost 4 bases, J lost 8 bases, and 6 bases stayed unmatched. CDR3 length: 14 residues. CDR3 nucleotides: TGTGCCAGCAGCACGGACAGGGGAAACGAAAAACTGTTTTTT. Protein product: CASSTDRGNEKLFF.

The rearrangement links TRBV4-1 to TRBJ2-1; 11 bases match TRBD2. Germline-derived CDR1 and CDR2 are MGHRA and YSYEKL. V lost 4 bases and J lost 4; bases outside the gene matches: 6. This CDR3 region has 16 residues. For the CDR3, the DNA is TGCGCCAGCAGCCGATCGACTAGCGGGATTTACAATGAGCAGTTCTTC. Residues: CASSRSTSGIYNEQFF.

This clone was found a few times. This chain joins TRBV6-1 and TRBJ1-4; D remains ambiguous. This CDR3 is 14 amino acids long. Looked up from germline, CDR1 is MNHNS and CDR2 is SASEGT. V lost 4 bases to trimming and J lost 3 bases, with 9 bases between them. The CDR3 spells CASSVEVSNEKLFF. CDR3 nucleotide sequence: TGTGCCAGCAGTGTGGAAGTGTCTAATGAAAAACTGTTTTTT.

CDR3 DNA sequence: TGCGCCAGCAGCTTGGTTGGGGGACAGGGCCCAGAGACCCAGTACTTC. Its translation is CASSLVGGQGPETQYF. The J gene is TRBJ2-5, the V gene TRBV5-1; 9 bases are shared with TRBD1. This CDR3 is 16 amino acids long. V shed 0 bases, J shed 4 bases, and the junction held 7 bases outside the gene matches. The germline CDR1 and CDR2 sequences are SGHRS and YFSETQ. The full variable domain, in which reference TRBV5-1 and TRBJ2-5 provide the parts outside the CDR3, is KAGVTQTPRYLIKTRGQQVTLSCSPISGHRSVSWYQQTPGQGLQFLFEYFSETQRNKGNFPGRFSGRQFSNSRSEMNVSTLELGDSALYLCASSLVGGQGPETQYFGPGTRLLVL.

The table lists this clone with a count of one. The rearrangement links TRBV5-1 to TRBJ2-2, with no clear D. CDR3 length: 14 amino acids. Germline values: CDR1 SGHRS, CDR2 YFSETQ. The V end was cut by 3 bases, the J end by 1 base, with 7 bases between. The CDR3 sequence: CASSSQMNTGELFF. The CDR3 nucleotides are TGCGCCAGCAGCTCTCAGATGAACACCGGGGAGCTGTTTTTT. The full variable domain, in which reference TRBV5-1 and TRBJ2-2 provide the parts outside the CDR3, is KAGVTQTPRYLIKTRGQQVTLSCSPISGHRSVSWYQQTPGQGLQFLFEYFSETQRNKGNFPGRFSGRQFSNSRSEMNVSTLELGDSALYLCASSSQMNTGELFFGEGSRLTVL.

The chain joins TRBV12-5 to TRBJ1-2; 12 nucleotides line up with TRBD1. V gave up 1 base and J gave up 7 bases; unmatched junction bases: 7. The CDR3 is 16 amino acids. CDR1 and CDR2 (germline): LGHNT, FRNRAP. The CDR3 spells CASGLGFRDRGPGYTF. For the CDR3, the DNA is TGTGCTAGTGGTTTGGGTTTCCGGGACAGGGGGCCTGGCTACACCTTC.

The chain recombines TRBV28 with TRBJ2-1; 7 bases line up with TRBD1. V gave up 3 bases and J gave up 12 bases; unmatched junction bases: 2. Germline loops: CDR1 MDHEN, CDR2 SYDVKM. This CDR3 is built from 11 residues. CDR3 residues: CASSFRTGQFF. CDR3 coding DNA: TGTGCCAGCAGTTTCAGGACAGGGCAGTTCTTC. Based on the CDR3 plus reference TRBV28 and TRBJ2-1, the full variable domain is DVKVTQSSRYLVKRTGEKVFLECVQDMDHENMFWYRQDPGLGLRLIYFSYDVKMKEKGDIPEGYSVSREKKERFSLILESASTNQTSMYLCASSFRTGQFFGPGTRLTVL.

The V gene is TRBV5-4, the J gene TRBJ2-5; 8 bases are shared with TRBD1. Looked up from germline, CDR1 is SGHNT and CDR2 is YYREEE (reference sequence). V lost 0 bases and J lost 5; bases outside the gene matches: 3. The CDR3 totals 14 residues. The CDR3 loop is CASSLEDRAETQYF. CDR3 coding DNA: TGTGCCAGCAGCTTGGAGGACAGGGCCGAGACCCAGTACTTC.